These T cell receptor beta chains were read from a single sample in a study of blood T cell repertoires in COVID-19. Measured with immunoSEQ multiplex PCR; TCRdb has only the in-frame clones, and not every one. The sample gives about 140,000 clones, 60% to 80% of which show up once; under 3% is in the top ten. The specimen was PBMCs or T cells enriched from blood (not recorded which). Receptors originate from a woman between 45 and 65 years old who had recovered from COVID-19. Each CDR3 is given with its conserved first and last residue. The D gene is left open where the match is weak. Clone size appears in some rows only: once, few, many, or a class for an expanded clone.

CDR3nt | CDR3aa | j_gene | d_gene | abundance | v_gene
TGTGCCAGCAGTGAAAGGGACAGGGAGACCCAGTACTTC | CASSERDRETQYF | TRBJ2-5 | TRBD1 | - | TRBV6-1
TGTGCCAGCAGCGCCGGGACAGGGACCTCCTACGAGCAGTACTTC | CASSAGTGTSYEQYF | TRBJ2-7 | TRBD1 | - | TRBV9
TGCGCCAGCAGCTTTCTAGCGGGAGGCTACGAGCAGTACTTC | CASSFLAGGYEQYF | TRBJ2-7 | TRBD2 | - | TRBV5-1
TGTGCCAGCAGTGACCCTCGGGGGGTCGGTGGTAAAGCTTTCTTT | CASSDPRGVGGKAFF | TRBJ1-1 | - | - | TRBV6-1
TGTGCCAGCAGCGTCGCCGGGACTGACTCCTACGAGCAGTACTTC | CASSVAGTDSYEQYF | TRBJ2-7 | - | - | TRBV9
TGTGCCAGCAGCTCCGGACAGATTAACCAGCCCCAGCATTTT | CASSSGQINQPQHF | TRBJ1-5 | - | - | TRBV5-8
TGCGCCAGCAACCCACGGACTAGCGGGGGGCCCTCAATGGGTGAGCAGTACTTC | CASNPRTSGGPSMGEQYF | TRBJ2-7 | TRBD2 | - | TRBV5-1
TGTGCCAGCAGTTTATTGGGCCCCAGGGCCGGCTACACCTTC | CASSLLGPRAGYTF | TRBJ1-2 | - | - | TRBV27
TGTGCCAGCAGCTTAGACGGGAGCAATGAGCAGTTCTTC | CASSLDGSNEQFF | TRBJ2-1 | - | - | TRBV13
TGTGCCAGCAGCTTATATAACAATGAGCAGTTCTTC | CASSLYNNEQFF | TRBJ2-1 | - | once | TRBV7-9
TGTGCCAGCAGTTTATCGGCGCTAGCGGGGGAAAAGACCTACGAGCAGTACTTC | CASSLSALAGEKTYEQYF | TRBJ2-7 | TRBD2 | - | TRBV27
TGCGCCAGCAGCTTGGACAGGGTAGGAGGCTACACCTTC | CASSLDRVGGYTF | TRBJ1-2 | - | - | TRBV5-1
TGTGCCAGCAGCATACAGGGGGCCACCTACAATGAGCAGTTCTTC | CASSIQGATYNEQFF | TRBJ2-1 | TRBD1 | - | TRBV5-4
TGTGCCAGCAGCGTTTTAGCGGAGGCGGCCTACGAGCAGTACTTC | CASSVLAEAAYEQYF | TRBJ2-7 | - | - | TRBV9
TGCGCCAGCAGCTTACGCCCCACGGGACAGGATTACGAGCAGTACTTC | CASSLRPTGQDYEQYF | TRBJ2-7 | TRBD1 | once | TRBV5-1
TGTGCCAGCAGCTTGGTGAGTCATGGCTACACCTTC | CASSLVSHGYTF | TRBJ1-2 | - | - | TRBV5-6
TGTGCCAGCAGCACTTTTGCTGAGGACACTGAAGCTTTCTTT | CASSTFAEDTEAFF | TRBJ1-1 | - | - | TRBV9
TGTGCCAGCAGCTTGCGTGACGTCCTGACTTTC | CASSLRDVLTF | TRBJ2-6 | - | - | TRBV5-6
TGTGCCAGCAGCTCGAAGCGTCAGGCGGGAGGGCCAGGGGGTGAGCAGTTCTTC | CASSSKRQAGGPGGEQFF | TRBJ2-1 | TRBD2 | - | TRBV7-6
TGTGCCAGCTCAGTACCGGGACAGGGAACAGATACGCAGTATTTT | CASSVPGQGTDTQYF | TRBJ2-3 | TRBD1 | - | TRBV18
TGTGCCAGCAGCGAATGGGGCCACTCACTTCGTGGAAACACCATATATTTT | CASSEWGHSLRGNTIYF | TRBJ1-3 | - | - | TRBV9
TGTGCCAGCAGCCAAAATAGCAATCAGCCCCAGCATTTT | CASSQNSNQPQHF | TRBJ1-5 | - | few | TRBV6-5
TGTGCCAGCAGCTCCCCTCTAGGCACAGATACGCAGTATTTT | CASSSPLGTDTQYF | TRBJ2-3 | - | - | TRBV13